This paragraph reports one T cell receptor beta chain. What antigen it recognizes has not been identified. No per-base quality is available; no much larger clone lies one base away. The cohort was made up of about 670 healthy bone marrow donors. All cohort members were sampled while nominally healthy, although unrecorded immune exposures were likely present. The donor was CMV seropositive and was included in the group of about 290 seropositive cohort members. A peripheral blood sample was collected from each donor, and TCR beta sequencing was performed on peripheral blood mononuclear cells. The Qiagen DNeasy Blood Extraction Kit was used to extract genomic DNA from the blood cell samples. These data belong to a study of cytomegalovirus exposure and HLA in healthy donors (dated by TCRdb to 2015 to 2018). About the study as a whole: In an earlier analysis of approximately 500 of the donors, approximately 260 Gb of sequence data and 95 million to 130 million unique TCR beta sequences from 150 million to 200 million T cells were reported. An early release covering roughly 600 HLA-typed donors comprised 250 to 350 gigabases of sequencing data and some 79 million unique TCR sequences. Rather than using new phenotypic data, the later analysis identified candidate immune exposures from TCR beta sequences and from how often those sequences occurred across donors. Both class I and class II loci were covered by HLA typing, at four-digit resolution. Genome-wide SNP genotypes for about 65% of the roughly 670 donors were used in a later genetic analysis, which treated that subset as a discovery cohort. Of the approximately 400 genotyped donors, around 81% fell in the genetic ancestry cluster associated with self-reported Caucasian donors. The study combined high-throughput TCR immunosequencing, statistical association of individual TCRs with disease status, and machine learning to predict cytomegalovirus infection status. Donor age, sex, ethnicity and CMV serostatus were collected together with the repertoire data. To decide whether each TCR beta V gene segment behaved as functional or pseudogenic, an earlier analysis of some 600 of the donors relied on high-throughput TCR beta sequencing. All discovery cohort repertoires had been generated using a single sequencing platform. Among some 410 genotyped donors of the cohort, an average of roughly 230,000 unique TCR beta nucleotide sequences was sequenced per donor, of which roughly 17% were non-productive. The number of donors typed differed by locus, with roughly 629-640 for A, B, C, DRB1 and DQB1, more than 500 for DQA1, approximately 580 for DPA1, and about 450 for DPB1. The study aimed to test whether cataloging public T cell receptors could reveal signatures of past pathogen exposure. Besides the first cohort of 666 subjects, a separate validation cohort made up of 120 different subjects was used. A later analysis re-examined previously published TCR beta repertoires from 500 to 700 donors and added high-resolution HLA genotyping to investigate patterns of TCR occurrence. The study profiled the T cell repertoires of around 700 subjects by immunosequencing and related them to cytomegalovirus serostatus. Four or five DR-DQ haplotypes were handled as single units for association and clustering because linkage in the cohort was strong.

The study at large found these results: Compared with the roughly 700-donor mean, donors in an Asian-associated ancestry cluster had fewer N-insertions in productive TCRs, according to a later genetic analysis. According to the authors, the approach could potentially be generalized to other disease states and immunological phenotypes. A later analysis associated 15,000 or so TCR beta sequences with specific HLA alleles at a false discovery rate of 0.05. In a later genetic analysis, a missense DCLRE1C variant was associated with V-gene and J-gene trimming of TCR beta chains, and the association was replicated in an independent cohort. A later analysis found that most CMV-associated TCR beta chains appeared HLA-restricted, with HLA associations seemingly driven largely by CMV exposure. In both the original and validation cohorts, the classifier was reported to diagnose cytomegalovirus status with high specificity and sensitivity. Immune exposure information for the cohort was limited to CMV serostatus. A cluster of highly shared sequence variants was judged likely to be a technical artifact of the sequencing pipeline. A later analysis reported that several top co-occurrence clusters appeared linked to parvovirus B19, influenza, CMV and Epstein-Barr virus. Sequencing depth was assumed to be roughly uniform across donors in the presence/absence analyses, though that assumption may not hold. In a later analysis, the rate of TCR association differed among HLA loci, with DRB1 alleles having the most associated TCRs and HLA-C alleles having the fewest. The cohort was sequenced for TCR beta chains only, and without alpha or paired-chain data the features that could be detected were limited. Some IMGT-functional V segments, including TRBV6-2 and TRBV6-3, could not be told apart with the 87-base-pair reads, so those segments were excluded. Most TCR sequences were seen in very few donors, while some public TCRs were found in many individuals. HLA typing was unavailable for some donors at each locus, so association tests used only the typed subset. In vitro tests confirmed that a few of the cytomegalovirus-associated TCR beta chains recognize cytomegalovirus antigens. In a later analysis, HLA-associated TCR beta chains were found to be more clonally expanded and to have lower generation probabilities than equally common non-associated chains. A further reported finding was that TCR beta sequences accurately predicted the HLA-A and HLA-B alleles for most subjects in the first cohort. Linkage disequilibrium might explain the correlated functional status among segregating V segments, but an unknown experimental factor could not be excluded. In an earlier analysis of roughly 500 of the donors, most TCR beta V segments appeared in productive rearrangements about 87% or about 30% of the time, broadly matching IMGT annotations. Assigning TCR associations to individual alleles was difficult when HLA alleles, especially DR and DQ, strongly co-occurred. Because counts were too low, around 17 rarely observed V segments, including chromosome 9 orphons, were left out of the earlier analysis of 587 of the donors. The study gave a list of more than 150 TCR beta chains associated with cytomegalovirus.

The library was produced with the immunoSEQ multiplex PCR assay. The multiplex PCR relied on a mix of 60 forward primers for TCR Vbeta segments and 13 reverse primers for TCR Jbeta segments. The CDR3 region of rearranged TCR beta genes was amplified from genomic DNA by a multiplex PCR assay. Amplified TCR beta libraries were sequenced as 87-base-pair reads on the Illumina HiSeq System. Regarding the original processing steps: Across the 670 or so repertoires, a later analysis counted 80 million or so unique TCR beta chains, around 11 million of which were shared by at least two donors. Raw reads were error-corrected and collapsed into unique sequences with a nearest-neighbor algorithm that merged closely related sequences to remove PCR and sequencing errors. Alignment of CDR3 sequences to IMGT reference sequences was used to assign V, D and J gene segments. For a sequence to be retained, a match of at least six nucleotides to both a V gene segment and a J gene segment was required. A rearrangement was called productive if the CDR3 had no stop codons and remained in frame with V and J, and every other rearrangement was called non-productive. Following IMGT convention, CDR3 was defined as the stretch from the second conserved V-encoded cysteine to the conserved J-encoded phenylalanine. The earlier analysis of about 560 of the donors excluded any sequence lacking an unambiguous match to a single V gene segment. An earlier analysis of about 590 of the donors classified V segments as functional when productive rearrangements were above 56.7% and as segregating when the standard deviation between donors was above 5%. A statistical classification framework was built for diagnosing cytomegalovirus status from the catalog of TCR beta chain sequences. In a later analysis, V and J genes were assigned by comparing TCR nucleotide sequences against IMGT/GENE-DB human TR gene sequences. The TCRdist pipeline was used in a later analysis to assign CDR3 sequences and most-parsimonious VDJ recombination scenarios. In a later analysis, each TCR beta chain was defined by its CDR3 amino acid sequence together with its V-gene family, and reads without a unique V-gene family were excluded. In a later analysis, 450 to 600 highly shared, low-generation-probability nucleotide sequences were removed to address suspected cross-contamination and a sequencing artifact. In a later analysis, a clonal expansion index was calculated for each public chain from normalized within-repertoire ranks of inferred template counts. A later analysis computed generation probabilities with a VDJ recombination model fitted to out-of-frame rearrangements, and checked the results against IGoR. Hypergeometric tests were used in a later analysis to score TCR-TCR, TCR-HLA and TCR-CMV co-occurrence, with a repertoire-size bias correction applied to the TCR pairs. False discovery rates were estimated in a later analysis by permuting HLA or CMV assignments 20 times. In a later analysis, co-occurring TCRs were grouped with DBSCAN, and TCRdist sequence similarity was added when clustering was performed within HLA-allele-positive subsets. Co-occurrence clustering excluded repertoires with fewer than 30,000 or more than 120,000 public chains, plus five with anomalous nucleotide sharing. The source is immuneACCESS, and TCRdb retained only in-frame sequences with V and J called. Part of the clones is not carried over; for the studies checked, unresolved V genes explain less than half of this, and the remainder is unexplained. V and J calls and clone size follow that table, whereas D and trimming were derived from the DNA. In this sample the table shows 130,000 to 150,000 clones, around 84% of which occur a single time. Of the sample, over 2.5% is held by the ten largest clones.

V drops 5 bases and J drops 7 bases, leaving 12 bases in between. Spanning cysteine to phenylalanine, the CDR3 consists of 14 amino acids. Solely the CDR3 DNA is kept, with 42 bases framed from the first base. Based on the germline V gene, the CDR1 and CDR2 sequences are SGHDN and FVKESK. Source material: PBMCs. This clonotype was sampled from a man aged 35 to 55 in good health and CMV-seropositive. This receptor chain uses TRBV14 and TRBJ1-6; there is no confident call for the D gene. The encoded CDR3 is CASSLRERNSPLHF. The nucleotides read TGTGCCAGCAGCTTACGGGAGAGAAATTCACCCCTCCACTTT. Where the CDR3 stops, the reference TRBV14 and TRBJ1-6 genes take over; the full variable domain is EAGVTQFPSHSVIEKGQTVTLRCDPISGHDNLYWYRRVMGKEIKFLLHFVKESKQDESGMPNNRFLAERTGGTYSTLKVQPAELEDSGVYFCASSLRERNSPLHFGNGTRLTVT.